This TCR beta chain was recorded in a study of tumor-infiltrating lymphocytes in primary liver carcinoma. Study context: Resecting the tumor surgically was how the patients' primary liver carcinoma was treated. Stage T1-T3 N0M0 tumors spanned roughly 4 to 11 cm.

The source of the blood RNA was unsorted whole blood, and germline DNA was extracted as well. About 3.7 milliliters of peripheral blood were drawn presurgically. TCR beta cDNA was made from 450 to 550 ng total RNA with a constant-region primer. Sequencing libraries for TCR beta derived from three nested multiplex PCR rounds that used slightly modified ARM-PCR. Investigators reported that the first two PCR rounds, at 10 to 11 cycles each, used TRBV1-TRBV30 forward primers with a C-beta reverse primer. Each CDR3 protein gets one entry after TCRdb re-called the multiplex PCR reads with MiXCR. There are 300,000 to 350,000 distinct CDR3 sequences in the sample; roughly 60% occur only once, and approximately 17% lies in the top ten. General study findings and limits: Tumors carried a top-250-clone fraction significantly exceeding that of blood (p = 0.039).

About this clonotype itself: The antigen remains unidentified. This may be a read error, as it is one base from a much larger clone.

Per the germline V gene, CDR1 is MNHEY and CDR2 is SVGEGT. This CDR3 has 15 amino acids. This chain uses TRBV6-2 or TRBV6-3 with TRBJ2-2; 8 bases agree with TRBD2. The receptor was isolated from a woman in her 30s with primary liver carcinoma and hepatitis B virus infection. Sequenced material: peripheral blood. In DNA, the CDR3 is TGTGCCAGCAGTTACGAAGCGGGAGAAGGTGGGGAGCTGCTTTTT. Encoded protein: CASSYEAGEGGELLF.